These 28 T cell receptor beta chains were sequenced from one sample in a study of T-cell reconstitution after alpha-beta-depleted transplantation in children. Using unique molecular identifiers, the investigators prepared the TCRbeta library. TCRdb processed the PCR reads anew with MiXCR; each CDR3 protein has one entry. The table records a few hundred thousand distinct CDR3 sequences, 27% of them present only once. The sample here was PBMCs, taken before TCRalphabeta/CD19-depleted stem cell transplant. These receptors were obtained from a boy younger than two with Wiskott-Aldrich syndrome, due to receive a stem cell transplant.

In DNA, the CDR3 is TGCGCCAGCAGCGTCCCCAGGTCCTACGAGCAGTACTTC. Protein: CASSVPRSYEQYF. The chain couples TRBV5-1 to TRBJ2-7; unclear D gene. This CDR3 spans 13 amino acids. The germline V and J ends were trimmed by 4 bases and 1 base, with 9 bases remaining between them. Germline values: CDR1 SGHRS, CDR2 YFSETQ.

This clonotype was recorded a few times. The chain employs TRBV9 and TRBJ2-3; the D is unclear. Trimming left V 0 bases short and J 0 bases short, with 8 bases between. This CDR3 spans 15 amino acids. Germline CDR1 is SGDLS and CDR2 is YYNGEE. The CDR3 region is CASSVEARSTDTQYF. In DNA form, the CDR3 reads TGTGCCAGCAGCGTAGAGGCCCGTAGCACAGATACGCAGTATTTT.

J is TRBJ1-4 and V is TRBV6-5, with D perhaps matching TRBD1 (6 bases). CDR1 is MNHEY and CDR2 is SVGAGI in the germline V gene. This CDR3 is built from 14 residues. V was clipped by 2 bases and J by 8 bases, with 12 bases between them. In nucleotides, the CDR3 is TGTGCCAGCAGTTACGGACAGATTGGCGAAAAACTGTTTTTT. This codes for CASSYGQIGEKLFF.

This chain joins TRBV5-1 and TRBJ2-1, with 13 bases aligning to TRBD2. V was pared by 1 base and J by 10 bases, with 17 bases of the junction left unmatched. This CDR3 comprises 19 residues. Germline V gives CDR1 SGHRS, CDR2 YFSETQ. The CDR3 spells CASSLWGGLAGRKSSEQFF. As DNA, the CDR3 is TGCGCCAGCAGCTTGTGGGGGGGACTAGCGGGACGGAAGAGTTCCGAGCAGTTCTTC.

This clonotype was found many times. V and J are TRBV12-3 or TRBV12-4 and TRBJ1-1, with a possible D match to TRBD1 (6 bases). Deletions cut 6 bases from V and 1 base from J, with 12 bases between. CDR3 size: 14 residues. CDR3 amino acids: CASSLRGANTEAFF. Written as DNA, the CDR3 is TGTGCCAGCAGCCTTCGGGGGGCGAACACTGAAGCTTTCTTT.

The chain uses TRBV5-1 and TRBJ2-7; possibly TRBD2 for D (5 bases). The CDR3 sequence is 13 residues long. The V and J ends lost 7 bases and 3 bases respectively, with 14 bases between them. Germline V lookup: CDR1 SGHRS, CDR2 YFSETQ. The DNA of the CDR3 is TGCGCCAGCGGTCCAGCGGAGTTCTACGAGCAGTACTTC. Translating gives CASGPAEFYEQYF. Complete variable domain (other parts from reference TRBV5-1 and TRBJ2-7): KAGVTQTPRYLIKTRGQQVTLSCSPISGHRSVSWYQQTPGQGLQFLFEYFSETQRNKGNFPGRFSGRQFSNSRSEMNVSTLELGDSALYLCASGPAEFYEQYFGPGTRLTVT.

This CDR3 is CASSFLGAGKVYEQYF. DNA of the CDR3: TGTGCCAGCAGTTTTCTCGGGGCAGGGAAAGTCTACGAGCAGTACTTC. The genes are TRBV6-5 and TRBJ2-7; D assignment may be TRBD1 or TRBD2 (5 bases each). The CDR3 length is 16 residues. V shed 4 bases and J shed 3 bases, with 19 bases lying between them. Germline-derived CDR1 and CDR2 are MNHEY and SVGAGI.

The chain employs TRBV29-1 and TRBJ1-2; no firm D call. CDR3 length: 14 residues. V was pared by 6 bases and J by 0 bases, with 14 bases between. In germline, CDR1 is SQVTM, CDR2 ANQGSEA. Here the CDR3 reads CSVEKGPTNYGYTF. DNA of the CDR3: TGCAGCGTCGAAAAGGGCCCCACTAACTATGGCTACACCTTC.

This clonotype was detected ten times or more. The J gene is TRBJ2-7, the V gene TRBV3-1; TRBD1 agrees at 11 bases. The CDR3 loop spans 16 amino acids. Germline V CDR1 and CDR2: LGHDT, YNNKEL (reference sequence). V was clipped by 4 bases and J by 1 base; unmatched bases: 6. The CDR3: CASSRAGTGGSYEQYF. The CDR3 region has the DNA TGTGCCAGCAGCCGAGCGGGGACAGGGGGTTCCTACGAGCAGTACTTC.

The rearrangement links TRBV4-1 to TRBJ2-2; D may match TRBD1 or TRBD2 (5 bases each). V was shortened by 6 bases and J by 5 bases, with 22 bases between the two germline ends. Per the germline V gene, CDR1 is MGHRA and CDR2 is YSYEKL. The CDR3 extends over 17 amino acids. CDR3 residues: CASRQTHRGRRTGELFF. The CDR3 region has the DNA TGCGCCAGCAGACAGACACATAGGGGACGGAGAACCGGGGAGCTGTTTTTT.

This chain links TRBV20-1 with TRBJ2-5; 11 bases agree with TRBD2. V was clipped by 5 bases and J by 10 bases; unmatched bases: 12. CDR3 length: 14 residues. Germline CDR1 and CDR2: DFQATT and SNEGSKA (reference sequence). The CDR3 nucleotides are TGCAGTGCTCCGATAGCGGGAGGGCAGAGAATCCAGTACTTC. Amino acid sequence: CSAPIAGGQRIQYF.

CDR3 bases: TGCAGTGTTCCACCATGGGGAAGCACAGATACGCAGTATTTT. Translating gives CSVPPWGSTDTQYF. This chain joins TRBV20-1 and TRBJ2-3, with unresolved D. The germline gives CDR1 DFQATT, CDR2 SNEGSKA (reference sequence). Trimming took off 7 bases at V and 0 bases at J, with 14 bases between the two ends. CDR3 length: 14 amino acids.

This clonotype was observed a few times. The CDR3 protein is CSARDRDRERGDTQYF. In nucleotides, the CDR3 is TGCAGTGCTAGAGACCGGGACAGGGAAAGAGGAGATACGCAGTATTTT. V gene TRBV20-1 combines with J gene TRBJ2-3; the match to TRBD1 covers 9 bases. CDR3 size: 16 residues. Looked up from germline, CDR1 is DFQATT and CDR2 is SNEGSKA (reference sequence). The V segment lost 0 bases and the J segment 5 bases; nucleotides outside the gene matches: 9.

The gene calls are TRBV5-1 and TRBJ2-7; the match to TRBD2 covers 10 bases. This CDR3 spans 12 amino acids. The ends lost 7 bases at V and 6 bases at J; junction bases unmatched: 4. CDR1 and CDR2 from the germline V gene are SGHRS and YFSETQ. CDR3 nucleotide sequence: TGCGCCAGCCATGGGACTAGCGCCGAGCAGTACTTC. Translating gives CASHGTSAEQYF.

In this sample, this clonotype turned up a few times. The V call is TRBV12-3 or TRBV12-4, the J call TRBJ1-1; D is unresolved. V gave up 5 bases and J gave up 11 bases, with 21 bases separating them. The CDR3 totals 14 residues. DNA for the CDR3: TGTGCCAGCAGTCAAAGAGGGTTTGGGAGGCAGGCTTTCTTT. This translates into CASSQRGFGRQAFF.

The DNA for the CDR3 is TGTGCCAGCAGTTCCGGACAGGGAGGATATACTGAAGCTTTCTTT. Its translation: CASSSGQGGYTEAFF. The V call is TRBV6-5, the J call TRBJ1-1, with 8 bases identical to TRBD1. This CDR3 has 15 amino acids. The germline V gene encodes CDR1 MNHEY and CDR2 SVGAGI. V gave up 4 bases and J gave up 5 bases; unmatched junction bases: 9.

This clonotype was detected a few times. The J gene is TRBJ2-1, the V gene TRBV10-3; D possibly corresponds to TRBD2 (6 bases). The CDR3 is 14 residues long. CDR1 and CDR2 from the germline V gene are ENHRY and SYGVKD. With 6 bases removed from V and 2 bases from J, the gap between germline ends came to 11 bases. The CDR3 reads CAIREGGAYNEQFF. CDR3 DNA sequence: TGTGCCATCAGAGAAGGAGGGGCCTACAATGAGCAGTTCTTC.

V usage is TRBV11-2 and J usage is TRBJ2-2; 14 bases are shared with TRBD2. Germline CDR1 reads SGHAT; CDR2 reads FQNNGV. The CDR3 is 18 residues long. With 3 bases clipped from V and 4 bases from J, the junction kept 7 bases outside the gene matches. In nucleotides, the CDR3 is TGTGCCAGCAGCTTCCCTCGACTAGCGGGAGGGTCCACCGGGGAGCTGTTTTTT. It yields the protein CASSFPRLAGGSTGELFF.

This clonotype was recorded a few times. CDR3 sequence (DNA): TGTGCCACCAGCAGAGAGAGACCTTCCTTTCCCTACAATGAGCAGTTCTTC. Protein: CATSRERPSFPYNEQFF. The gene calls are TRBV15 and TRBJ2-1; no firm D call. The ends were cut back, 0 bases at V and 2 bases at J, with 14 bases in the middle. Germline-derived CDR1 and CDR2 are LNHNV and YYDKDF (reference sequence). The CDR3 spans 17 residues.

The V call is TRBV30, the J call TRBJ2-7, with 9 nucleotides matching TRBD2. Germline CDR1 reads GTSNPN; CDR2 reads SVGIG (reference sequence). This CDR3 contains 13 residues. With V trimmed by 8 bases and J by 3 bases, 8 bases remained unmatched. Here the CDR3 reads CARSGSFGYEQYF. The CDR3 DNA reads as TGTGCCCGTAGCGGGAGTTTCGGCTACGAGCAGTACTTC.

The chain recombines TRBV18 with TRBJ2-5, with unresolved D. V lost 1 base, J lost 5 bases, and 11 bases lay in between. The V gene's germline CDR1 is KGHSH and CDR2 LQKENI. The CDR3 consists of 14 residues. DNA of the CDR3: TGTGCCAGCTCACCACTCGTATCCGTCGAGACCCAGTACTTC. Translated: CASSPLVSVETQYF.

This clonotype was observed a handful of times. V usage is TRBV12-3 or TRBV12-4 and J usage is TRBJ1-1; the D is unclear. The germline V and J ends were trimmed by 4 bases and 7 bases, with 7 bases remaining between them. CDR3 length equals 11 residues. For the CDR3, the DNA is TGTGCCAGCAGTTCCGGGTTTGAAGCTTTCTTT. Translation: CASSSGFEAFF.

This rearrangement joins TRBV28 to TRBJ2-5; D possibly corresponds to TRBD2 (5 bases). V dropped 7 bases and J dropped 1 base, with 19 bases sitting between them. This CDR3 is built from 16 residues. Looked up from germline, CDR1 is MDHEN and CDR2 is SYDVKM. The chain's CDR3 is CASTTRRGMTQETQYF. The CDR3, as DNA: TGTGCCAGCACCACCCGTAGAGGGATGACCCAAGAGACCCAGTACTTC.

Only a few counts were recorded for this clonotype. The chain joins TRBV4-1 to TRBJ2-7, with D possibly TRBD2 on 5 matching bases. CDR1 is MGHRA, CDR2 YSYEKL, per germline. V gave up 4 bases and J gave up 0 bases, with 13 bases separating them. The CDR3 totals 15 residues. CDR3: CASSPVKAGSYEQYF. The CDR3, as DNA: TGCGCCAGCAGCCCCGTAAAGGCGGGCTCCTACGAGCAGTACTTC.

The gene calls are TRBV11-1 and TRBJ2-1; 8 nucleotides line up with TRBD2. The CDR3 consists of 21 residues. CDR1 is SGHAT and CDR2 is FQDESV in the germline V gene (reference sequence). Trimming took 0 bases from V and 0 from J; bases not matched to a gene: 16. The CDR3: CASSLATGTSLMRSSYNEQFF. The DNA for the CDR3 is TGTGCCAGCAGCTTAGCGACCGGGACTAGTCTTATGAGGAGCTCCTACAATGAGCAGTTCTTC.

The gene calls are TRBV5-1 and TRBJ1-1; TRBD1 might be the D (6 bases). The CDR3 length is 15 residues. Germline lookup yields CDR1 SGHRS and CDR2 YFSETQ. V was cut by 2 bases and J by 1 base, with 12 bases left in between. Written as DNA, the CDR3 is TGCGCCAGCAGCTTCGGAACAGGGTGGAACACTGAAGCTTTCTTT. It is translated as CASSFGTGWNTEAFF.

The chain uses TRBV3-1 and TRBJ2-1, with TRBD2 matching over 11 bases. This CDR3 comprises 15 residues. Unmatched junction bases numbered 5, after V lost 5 bases and J lost 5 bases. Per germline, CDR1 LGHDT and CDR2 YNNKEL (reference sequence). The CDR3 DNA follows: TGTGCCAGCAGCAATAGCGGGAGGGGGAACAATGAGCAGTTCTTC. It specifies CASSNSGRGNNEQFF.

In this sample, this clonotype turned up many times. The chain joins TRBV5-1 to TRBJ2-7, with 8 bases matching TRBD1. Germline V gives CDR1 SGHRS, CDR2 YFSETQ. J was trimmed by 3 bases and V by 4 bases; bases with no gene match: 6. The CDR3 is 14 residues long. The CDR3 DNA reads as TGCGCCAGCAGCACAGGGGGTTGGGTCTACGAGCAGTACTTC. This sequence encodes CASSTGGWVYEQYF.